Each of the 16 T cell receptor beta chains below was sequenced from the same sample in a study of cytomegalovirus exposure and HLA in healthy donors. The PCR made use of 60 Vbeta and 13 Jbeta primers. This table comes from immunoSEQ multiplex PCR, and its TCRdb copy is limited to in-frame clones, with some not included. Seen here are over 200,000 clones, approximately 82% observed once, and the top ten hold around 4%. Sample: PBMCs. Source of these receptors: a male donor in good health and CMV-seronegative.

The J gene is TRBJ1-1, the V gene TRBV5-6; no clear D gene. CDR1 is SGHDT, CDR2 YYEEEE, per germline. The CDR3 covers 12 residues. V gave up 1 base and J gave up 3 bases, with 4 bases separating them. This CDR3 is CASSLLYTEAFF. Here the CDR3 DNA reads TGTGCCAGCAGCTTGCTGTACACTGAAGCTTTCTTT.

V gene TRBV27 combines with J gene TRBJ2-2, with 9 positions matching TRBD1. Losses at the gene ends were 7 bases for V and 9 bases for J; bases not matched to a gene: 12. This CDR3 region has 15 residues. Germline CDR1 MNHEY, CDR2 SMNVEV (reference sequence). The CDR3 loop is CASTVRDRVVRELFF. In DNA form, the CDR3 reads TGTGCCAGCACCGTCCGGGACAGGGTCGTTCGGGAGCTGTTTTTT.

The V and J genes are TRBV5-1 and TRBJ1-2; TRBD1 is a possible D gene (6 bases). The CDR3 contains 14 residues. V lost 7 bases and J lost 2, with 15 bases in between. Germline V gives CDR1 SGHRS, CDR2 YFSETQ. The CDR3 loop is CASVPGTSNYGYTF. The CDR3 DNA is TGCGCCAGCGTACCCGGGACATCCAACTATGGCTACACCTTC.

This clone was recorded only once. V usage is TRBV2 and J usage is TRBJ2-5; TRBD2 agrees at 8 bases. V lost 1 base and J lost 3; bases outside the gene matches: 4. Germline assignment: CDR1 SNHLY and CDR2 FYNNEI. This CDR3 is built from 15 residues. Here the CDR3 DNA reads TGTGCCAGCAGTGAAGACCTAGCGGGTAAAGAGACCCAGTACTTC. Amino acids: CASSEDLAGKETQYF.

The chain has TRBV28 and TRBJ1-1, with D unresolved. Trimming removed 8 bases from V and 7 bases from J, with 11 bases in between. The length of the CDR3 is 11 residues. CDR1 MDHEN and CDR2 SYDVKM come from the germline V gene. The CDR3 DNA reads as TGTGCCAGCCTCACCTCAGTTGAAGCTTTCTTT. Encoded protein: CASLTSVEAFF.

Comment on this clone: At one end the junction does not follow the germline gene, possibly because of a read error. The V and J genes are TRBV7-9 and TRBJ2-3; 11 bases line up with TRBD2. The germline V gene encodes CDR1 SEHNR and CDR2 FQNEAQ (reference sequence). The CDR3 contains 18 residues. The CDR3 coding sequence is TGTTCCAGCAGCCCAGGAAGGACTAGCGGGCCCTACGCAGATACGCAGTATTTT. Protein product: CSSSPGRTSGPYADTQYF.

This clone is a singleton in its sample. The chain carries TRBV5-1 and TRBJ1-6, with D uncertain. Trimming stripped 1 base from V and 6 bases from J, with 11 bases between. The germline V gene encodes CDR1 SGHRS and CDR2 YFSETQ. This CDR3 contains 15 residues. The CDR3 coding sequence is TGCGCCAGCAGCTTGATCGAGAGGGCTAATTCACCCCTCCACTTT. It specifies CASSLIERANSPLHF.

The V and J genes are TRBV5-1 and TRBJ2-2, with unresolved D. The CDR3 totals 14 residues. CDR1 and CDR2 (germline): SGHRS, YFSETQ. With 1 base removed from V and 6 bases from J, the gap between germline ends came to 10 bases. The CDR3, as DNA: TGCGCCAGCAGCTTGTACCTAGGCTCCGGGGAGCTGTTTTTT. It is translated as CASSLYLGSGELFF.

This clone occurred once. V usage is TRBV29-1 and J usage is TRBJ2-3; no reliable D call. This CDR3 region has 12 residues. Germline assignment: CDR1 SQVTM and CDR2 ANQGSEA. V lost 4 bases, J lost 7 bases, and 12 bases lay in between. The CDR3 region is CSVGASANTQYF. CDR3 bases: TGCAGCGTTGGGGCTTCGGCAAATACGCAGTATTTT.

V gene TRBV7-6 combines with J gene TRBJ2-3, with 14 nucleotides matching TRBD2. CDR3 length: 19 residues. CDR1 and CDR2 from the germline V gene are SGHVS and FNYEAQ. V trimming: 5 bases; J trimming: 2 bases; junction bases outside the gene matches: 12. The CDR3 DNA sequence: TGTGCCAGCAGCCAACCGGGACTAGCGGGAGAGGGGGCCACAGATACGCAGTATTTT. This codes for CASSQPGLAGEGATDTQYF.

The chain has TRBV27 and TRBJ2-3; 12 nucleotides agree with TRBD2. This CDR3 spans 16 amino acids. Trimming took 3 bases from V and 2 from J; bases not matched to a gene: 3. Germline lookup yields CDR1 MNHEY and CDR2 SMNVEV (reference sequence). The DNA of the CDR3 is TGTGCCAGCAGTTTGCGGACTAGCGGGGACACAGATACGCAGTATTTT. Encoded protein: CASSLRTSGDTDTQYF.

The rearrangement joins TRBV19 to TRBJ1-5, with D perhaps TRBD1 (6 bases). Germline-derived CDR1 and CDR2 are LNHDA and SQIVND (reference sequence). CDR3 length equals 15 residues. Trimming took 5 bases from V and 7 from J, leaving 18 bases between them. The CDR3, as DNA: TGTGCCAGTAGTCCCGGCGGGGGGCAGGAACAGCCCCAGCATTTT. Translation gives CASSPGGGQEQPQHF.

The V and J genes are TRBV11-3 and TRBJ2-7; TRBD1 might be the D (6 bases). Deletions cut 5 bases from V and 0 bases from J, with 11 bases between. The CDR3 is 14 amino acids. The germline gives CDR1 SGHNT, CDR2 YENEEA. CDR3 sequence: CASSPTGASYEQYF. The CDR3 DNA is TGTGCCAGCAGCCCGACAGGAGCCTCCTACGAGCAGTACTTC. Full variable domain (outside the CDR3, taken from reference TRBV11-3 and TRBJ2-7): EAGVVQSPRYKIIEKKQPVAFWCNPISGHNTLYWYLQNLGQGPELLIRYENEEAVDDSQLPKDRFSAERLKGVDSTLKIQPAELGDSAVYLCASSPTGASYEQYFGPGTRLTVT.

The rearrangement joins TRBV4-2 to TRBJ2-1; TRBD2 might be the D (5 bases). The V end lost 1 base, the J end lost 0 bases, and 10 bases lay between the germline ends. The germline V gene encodes CDR1 LGHNA and CDR2 YNFKEQ. This CDR3 region has 16 residues. The CDR3, as DNA: TGTGCCAGCAGCCAAGGTAGCGTGAGCTCCTACAATGAGCAGTTCTTC. The encoded protein is CASSQGSVSSYNEQFF.

The chain combines TRBV27 with TRBJ2-5; the D gene is possibly TRBD1 (5 bases). The CDR3 has 14 residues. The V gene lost 2 bases and the J gene lost 1 base, with 8 bases spanning the gap. Germline V gene lookup returns CDR1 MNHEY and CDR2 SMNVEV (reference sequence). This CDR3 is CASSLIDSQETQYF. The CDR3 DNA sequence: TGTGCCAGCAGTTTAATCGACAGCCAAGAGACCCAGTACTTC.

For the CDR3, the DNA is TGTGCCAGCAGCTTACCCGGTAGAATTCACGAGCAGTACTTC. The encoded protein is CASSLPGRIHEQYF. The chain employs TRBV13 and TRBJ2-5; D gene ambiguous. The DNA end is more similar to TRBJ2-7, so the J call may be wrong. Germline V gene lookup returns CDR1 PRHDT and CDR2 FYEKMQ (reference sequence). CDR3 length: 14 amino acids.